The present T cell receptor (beta chain) was sequenced within a study of cytomegalovirus exposure and HLA in healthy donors. Study-wide context: Falling in the Caucasian-associated ancestry cluster were less than 85% of approximately 400 genotyped donors. General observations from the study: An analysis that came later showed most CMV-associated TCR beta chains appearing HLA-restricted.

Concerning this clone itself: Its matching antigen is unknown.

Both 60 Vbeta primers and 13 Jbeta primers went into the PCR. Only in-frame clones appear in the TCRdb table, and some are missing; sequencing was by immunoSEQ multiplex PCR. The table lists approximately 150,000 clones, over 75% of them singletons. V lost 0 bases and J lost 5, with 19 bases in between. The CDR3 loop spans 16 amino acids. Per the germline V gene, CDR1 is GTSNPN and CDR2 is SVGIG (reference sequence). The receptor was derived from a woman aged 25 to 39 in good health and CMV-seronegative. Material: PBMCs. The rearrangement links TRBV30 to TRBJ2-5, with D possibly being TRBD1 (6 bases). CDR3 protein: CAWSVLGRGVGETQYF. The CDR3 nucleotides read TGTGCCTGGAGTGTACTGGGCAGGGGCGTTGGGGAGACCCAGTACTTC.